This T cell receptor (beta chain) appears in the sequencing data of a study of Graves' ophthalmopathy and Graves' hyperthyroidism. Study-wide findings and caveats: Ophthalmopathy was separated from stable hyperthyroidism by a 13-signature model with over 85% sensitivity and 65% to 82% specificity.

Amplified TCR beta CDR3 regions were obtained using RNA transcripts as template. The workflow started with a first-round RT-PCR run with HTBI primers and then moved on to a second-round multiplex PCR. TCRdb itself ran the multiplex PCR reads through MiXCR, one entry per CDR3 protein. The sample yields 230,000 or so distinct CDR3 sequences, approximately 42% seen once. Concerning this clonotype itself: Its specificity is unknown.

The diagnostic workup employed clinical symptoms, serum thyroxine, TRAb, thyroid ultrasound and orbital computed tomography. The CDR3 spans 14 residues. Germline lookup yields CDR1 LNHDA and CDR2 SQIVND (reference sequence). Trimming took 6 bases from V and 4 from J, leaving 12 bases between them. This TCR was recovered from an adult man with Graves' ophthalmopathy. Sequenced input: peripheral blood. This rearrangement joins TRBV19 to TRBJ2-2; D is unresolved. The CDR3 sequence is CASRSRDPTGELFF. The DNA for the CDR3 is TGTGCCAGTAGGAGTAGGGATCCCACCGGGGAGCTGTTTTTT. Drawing the rest from reference TRBV19 and TRBJ2-2, the complete variable domain is DGGITQSPKYLFRKEGQNVTLSCEQNLNHDAMYWYRQDPGQGLRLIYYSQIVNDFQKGDIAEGYSVSREKKESFPLTVTSAQKNPTAFYLCASRSRDPTGELFFGEGSRLTVL.